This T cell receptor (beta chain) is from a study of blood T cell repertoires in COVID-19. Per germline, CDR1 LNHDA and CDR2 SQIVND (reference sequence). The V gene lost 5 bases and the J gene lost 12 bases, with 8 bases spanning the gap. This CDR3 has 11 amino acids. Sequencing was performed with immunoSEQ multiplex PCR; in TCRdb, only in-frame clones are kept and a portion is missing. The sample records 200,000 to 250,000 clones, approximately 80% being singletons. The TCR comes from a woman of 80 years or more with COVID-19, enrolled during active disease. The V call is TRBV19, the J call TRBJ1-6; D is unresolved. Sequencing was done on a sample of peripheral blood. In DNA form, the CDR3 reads TGTGCCAGTAGTTACTCGGGACCCCTCCACTTT. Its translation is CASSYSGPLHF. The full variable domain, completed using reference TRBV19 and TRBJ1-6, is DGGITQSPKYLFRKEGQNVTLSCEQNLNHDAMYWYRQDPGQGLRLIYYSQIVNDFQKGDIAEGYSVSREKKESFPLTVTSAQKNPTAFYLCASSYSGPLHFGNGTRLTVT.